What follows are 15 T cell receptor beta chains derived from one specimen sequenced in a study of technical replicates of blood from a handful of donors. Using immunoSEQ multiplex PCR, the repertoire was profiled, and TCRdb retains in-frame clones only, with some absent. Seen here are tens of thousands of clones, approximately 94% observed once, and the top ten hold around 0.21%. Sequences were obtained from T cells isolated from PBMCs. These receptors all come from a human donor in good health.

The chain uses TRBV28 and TRBJ1-2; D is unresolved. V was cut by 4 bases and J by 8 bases, with 17 bases left in between. CDR3 length equals 14 residues. Germline V lookup: CDR1 MDHEN, CDR2 SYDVKM. The CDR3 is CASSSSGLGPGYTF. The DNA of the CDR3 is TGTGCCAGCAGTTCATCCGGACTCGGGCCAGGCTACACCTTC.

The chain uses TRBV18 and TRBJ2-6; 8 nucleotides line up with TRBD1. The CDR3 is 19 residues long. Trimming cost V 3 bases and J 0 bases; bases outside gene matches: 10. CDR1 and CDR2 from the germline V gene are KGHSH and LQKENI. This CDR3 reads CASSPRGDRLSSGANVLTF. As DNA, the CDR3 is TGTGCCAGCTCACCGAGGGGGGACAGGTTGAGCTCTGGGGCCAACGTCCTGACTTTC.

The rearrangement joins TRBV5-1 to TRBJ2-3; no clear D gene. The germline CDR1 and CDR2 sequences are SGHRS and YFSETQ. The germline V and J ends were trimmed by 1 base and 0 bases, with 9 bases remaining between them. CDR3 size: 15 residues. CDR3 in DNA: TGCGCCAGCAGCTTGAGTTCTGAGAGCACAGATACGCAGTATTTT. Its translation is CASSLSSESTDTQYF.

The chain employs TRBV10-1 and TRBJ1-1; the D gene is possibly TRBD1 (5 bases). The CDR3 is 14 residues long. Trimming took 6 bases from V and 3 from J, leaving 14 bases between them. Per the germline V gene, CDR1 is WNHNN and CDR2 is SYGVQD (reference sequence). CDR3 sequence reads: CASSRGTTYTEAFF. The DNA for the CDR3 is TGCGCCAGCAGCCGCGGGACTACTTACACTGAAGCTTTCTTT.

This clone appeared a single time. The genes are TRBV7-9 and TRBJ1-2; 8 positions agree with TRBD1. The V gene end was trimmed by 2 bases and the J gene end by 7 bases; junction bases not matched to a gene: 9. The CDR3 length is 15 residues. CDR1 SEHNR and CDR2 FQNEAQ come from the germline V gene (reference sequence). Here the CDR3 DNA reads TGTGCCAGCAGCTTATCCCCGACAGGGGTACGTGGCTACACCTTC. Translating it yields CASSLSPTGVRGYTF.

This chain uses TRBV5-1 with TRBJ2-7, with 11 bases fitting TRBD1. This CDR3 region has 14 residues. Germline V gene lookup returns CDR1 SGHRS and CDR2 YFSETQ. V was pared by 5 bases and J by 6 bases, with 7 bases of the junction left unmatched. CDR3: CASSLLGTGGEQYF. CDR3 DNA: TGCGCCAGCAGTCTCCTGGGGACAGGGGGCGAGCAGTACTTC.

The chain employs TRBV11-2 and TRBJ2-2; 7 bases line up with TRBD1. The CDR3 is 15 amino acids. The V and J ends lost 7 bases and 1 base, in that order; junction bases with no gene match: 6. Germline CDR1 SGHAT, CDR2 FQNNGV. The CDR3 loop reads CASNDRDRNTGELFF. The CDR3 DNA sequence: TGTGCCAGCAACGACCGGGACAGGAACACCGGGGAGCTGTTTTTT.

The gene calls are TRBV9 and TRBJ2-7, with TRBD2 identical over 9 bases. Germline values: CDR1 SGDLS, CDR2 YYNGEE. This CDR3 spans 15 amino acids. Unmatched junction bases numbered 7, after V lost 4 bases and J lost 2 bases. CDR3 protein: CASSLASGEAYEQYF. CDR3 bases: TGTGCCAGCAGCCTAGCTAGCGGGGAGGCCTACGAGCAGTACTTC.

The J gene is TRBJ2-1, the V gene TRBV5-1; D perhaps matches TRBD2 (7 bases). This CDR3 has 15 amino acids. Germline V lookup: CDR1 SGHRS, CDR2 YFSETQ. The V and J ends lost 0 bases and 9 bases respectively, with 16 bases between them. This CDR3 reads CASSLDRRGRAEQFF. The CDR3 DNA is TGCGCCAGCAGCTTGGATCGGAGGGGGAGGGCTGAGCAGTTCTTC.

This clone was observed a handful of times. The sample holds other DNA sequences that translate to the same CDR3. V usage is TRBV11-3 and J usage is TRBJ1-1; D not resolved. The ends were cut back, 6 bases at V and 0 bases at J, with 8 bases in the middle. Germline values: CDR1 SGHNT, CDR2 YENEEA. This CDR3 contains 13 residues. Written as DNA, the CDR3 is TGTGCCAGCAGTCCGGGAGTGAACACTGAAGCTTTCTTT. This codes for CASSPGVNTEAFF.

The gene calls are TRBV7-8 and TRBJ2-2, with TRBD2 matching 8 bases. With V trimmed by 5 bases and J by 1 base, 3 bases remained unmatched. Germline CDR1 SGHVS, CDR2 FQNEAQ. The CDR3 is 15 residues long. The CDR3 nucleotides read TGTGCCAGCAGCACCCTAGCGGGGAACACCGGGGAGCTGTTTTTT. Amino acid sequence: CASSTLAGNTGELFF.

The chain carries TRBV5-4 and TRBJ2-5, with 14 bases lining up with TRBD2. The CDR3 has 19 amino acids. Germline-derived CDR1 and CDR2 are SGHNT and YYREEE (reference sequence). J lost 1 base, V lost 6 bases, and 14 bases had no gene match. The CDR3 reads CASTPQGLAGVVSQETQYF. The DNA of the CDR3 is TGTGCCAGCACACCCCAGGGACTAGCGGGAGTTGTTTCCCAAGAGACCCAGTACTTC.

This chain joins TRBV28 and TRBJ2-1; TRBD1 is a possible D gene (5 bases). CDR3 length: 14 amino acids. Germline CDR1 and CDR2: MDHEN and SYDVKM. The V end lost 4 bases, the J end lost 4 bases, and 11 bases lay between the germline ends. This CDR3 reads CASSYAGAYNEQFF. The CDR3 bases are TGTGCCAGCAGTTACGCTGGGGCTTACAATGAGCAGTTCTTC.

The chain has TRBV29-1 and TRBJ2-2; 10 bases map to TRBD2. The J segment lost 6 bases and the V segment lost 0 bases, leaving 7 bases of the junction unmatched. Germline V gene lookup returns CDR1 SQVTM and CDR2 ANQGSEA. CDR3 size: 16 residues. The CDR3, as DNA: TGCAGCGTTGAAGAAGCGCTAGCGGGAGTACCCGGGGAGCTGTTTTTT. Its translation is CSVEEALAGVPGELFF.

The chain couples TRBV5-1 to TRBJ2-2, with D possibly being TRBD2 (6 bases). The ends were cut back, 0 bases at V and 5 bases at J, with 11 bases in the middle. Germline V gives CDR1 SGHRS, CDR2 YFSETQ. The CDR3 is made up of 15 amino acids. The CDR3 loop reads CASSLELAGTGELFF. As DNA, the CDR3 is TGCGCCAGCAGCTTGGAACTAGCCGGGACCGGGGAGCTGTTTTTT.